This TCR beta chain was identified during a study of regulatory T cells in long-lasting Graves disease. Combining iRepertoire HTBI primers with Arm-PCR of CDR3 regions, the authors built TCR beta libraries. In TCRdb, the multiplex PCR reads were re-called with MiXCR into one record per CDR3 protein. The data show roughly 700,000 distinct CDR3 sequences, roughly 30% seen once. Per germline, CDR1 KGHSH and CDR2 LQKENI. The CDR3 is 13 amino acids. On this clonotype: A read error may produce the germline difference seen at one junction end.

The time point denotes: persistent/refractory GD, antithyroid drugs over 5 years with positive TRAb. RNA isolated from PBMCs was used to make the TCR library. Doctors identified Graves' disease using the American Thyroid Association guidelines. This TCR was recovered from a female donor with Graves disease. This specimen consisted of peripheral blood mononuclear cells (PBMCs), obtained when the disease was refractory, from a patient treated with antithyroid drugs. The J gene is TRBJ1-5, the V gene TRBV18; possible D gene TRBD1, 5 bases. In DNA form, the CDR3 reads TGTGCCCGCTCACGGGGGAGCAATCAGCCCCAGCATTTT. Its protein is CARSRGSNQPQHF.